These 7 T cell receptor beta chains came from one sample sequenced in a study of blood T cell repertoires in COVID-19. The protocol was immunoSEQ multiplex PCR, while the TCRdb copy is restricted to in-frame clones and leaves out a portion. The sample gives about 380,000 clones, 88% of which show up once; 1.2% is in the top ten. Sequencing was done on a sample of PBMCs or T cells enriched from blood (not recorded which). These receptor sequences come from a woman under 30 who had recovered from COVID-19.

The chain uses TRBV2 and TRBJ2-1; 9 positions agree with TRBD1. The trim removed 6 bases at V and 3 bases at J, leaving 6 bases unmatched. This CDR3 is 15 amino acids long. The V gene's germline CDR1 is SNHLY and CDR2 FYNNEI. CDR3 DNA sequence: TGTGCCAGCAGCCGACAGGGGGGCTACTACAATGAGCAGTTCTTC. As protein: CASSRQGGYYNEQFF.

This clone appeared once. The chain uses TRBV9 and TRBJ2-5, with 8 bases aligning to TRBD2. With V trimmed by 4 bases and J by 5 bases, 4 bases remained unmatched. The germline CDR1 and CDR2 sequences are SGDLS and YYNGEE. This CDR3 is built from 13 residues. CDR3 sequence: CASSLTGGETQYF. The CDR3 nucleotides read TGTGCCAGCAGCCTCACGGGGGGGGAGACCCAGTACTTC.

The V gene is TRBV12-3 or TRBV12-4, the J gene TRBJ2-3, with D tentatively TRBD1 (6 bases). The CDR3 contains 12 residues. The ends were cut back, 6 bases at V and 11 bases at J, with 15 bases in the middle. For the CDR3, the DNA is TGTGCCAGCAGACCAGGGGATGCGAGGCAGTATTTT. Translated, it gives CASRPGDARQYF.

This clone is a singleton in its sample. The chain joins TRBV19 to TRBJ2-7; TRBD1 matches at 8 bases. The J segment lost 3 bases and the V segment lost 2 bases, leaving 3 bases of the junction unmatched. The CDR3 totals 14 residues. Germline CDR1 is LNHDA and CDR2 is SQIVND (reference sequence). This CDR3 is CASSISTGDYEQYF. CDR3 DNA: TGTGCCAGTAGTATATCGACAGGGGACTACGAGCAGTACTTC.

The chain joins TRBV7-9 to TRBJ2-2; 8 nucleotides match TRBD2. Germline V gives CDR1 SEHNR, CDR2 FQNEAQ (reference sequence). The trim removed 2 bases at V and 6 bases at J, leaving 11 bases unmatched. This CDR3 region has 17 residues. In DNA, the CDR3 is TGTGCCAGCAGCTTATTCCCCTCAGCGGGGGAGTCCGGGGAGCTGTTTTTT. Translating gives CASSLFPSAGESGELFF.

This chain connects TRBV19 to TRBJ1-1; D possibly corresponds to TRBD1 (6 bases). The CDR3 has 14 amino acids. Germline values: CDR1 LNHDA, CDR2 SQIVND (reference sequence). V was cut by 3 bases and J by 7 bases, with 15 bases left in between. The chain's CDR3 is CASSISGGQLEAFF. The CDR3 coding sequence is TGTGCCAGTAGTATTTCGGGAGGACAGCTTGAAGCTTTCTTT. Using reference TRBV19 and TRBJ1-1 for the parts outside the CDR3, the full variable domain is DGGITQSPKYLFRKEGQNVTLSCEQNLNHDAMYWYRQDPGQGLRLIYYSQIVNDFQKGDIAEGYSVSREKKESFPLTVTSAQKNPTAFYLCASSISGGQLEAFFGQGTRLTVV.

This chain uses TRBV11-2 with TRBJ1-1; 7 nucleotides line up with TRBD1. Germline V gene lookup returns CDR1 SGHAT and CDR2 FQNNGV. V shed 1 base, J shed 7 bases, and the junction held 9 bases outside the gene matches. The CDR3 runs to 15 residues. The CDR3 loop reads CASSLVKGAPSEAFF. The CDR3 DNA sequence: TGTGCCAGCAGCTTAGTAAAGGGGGCGCCCAGTGAAGCTTTCTTT.